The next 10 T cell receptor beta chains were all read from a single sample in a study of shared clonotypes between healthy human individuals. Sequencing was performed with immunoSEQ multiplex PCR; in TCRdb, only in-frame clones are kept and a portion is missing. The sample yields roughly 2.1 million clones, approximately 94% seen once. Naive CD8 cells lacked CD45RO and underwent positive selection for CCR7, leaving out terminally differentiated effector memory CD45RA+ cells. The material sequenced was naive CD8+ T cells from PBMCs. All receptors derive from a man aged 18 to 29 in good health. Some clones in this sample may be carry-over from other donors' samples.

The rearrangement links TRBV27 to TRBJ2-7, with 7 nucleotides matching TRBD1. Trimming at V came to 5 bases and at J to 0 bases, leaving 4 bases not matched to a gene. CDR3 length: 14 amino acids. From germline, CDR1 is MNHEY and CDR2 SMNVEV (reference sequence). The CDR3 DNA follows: TGTGCCAGCAGTGACAGGGCTAACTCCTACGAGCAGTACTTC. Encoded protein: CASSDRANSYEQYF.

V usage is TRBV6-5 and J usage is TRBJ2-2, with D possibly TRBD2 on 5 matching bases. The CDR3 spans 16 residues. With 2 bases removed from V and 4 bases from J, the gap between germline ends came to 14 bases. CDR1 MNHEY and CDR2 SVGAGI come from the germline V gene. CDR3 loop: CASSYVGVRGTGELFF. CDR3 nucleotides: TGTGCCAGCAGTTACGTCGGGGTCCGGGGCACCGGGGAGCTGTTTTTT.

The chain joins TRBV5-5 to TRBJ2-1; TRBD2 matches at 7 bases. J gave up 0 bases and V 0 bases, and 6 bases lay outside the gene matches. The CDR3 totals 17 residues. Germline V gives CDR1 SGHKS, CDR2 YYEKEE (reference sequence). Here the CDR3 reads CASSLEAGTSSYNEQFF. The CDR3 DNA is TGTGCCAGCAGCTTGGAAGCGGGGACGAGCTCCTACAATGAGCAGTTCTTC.

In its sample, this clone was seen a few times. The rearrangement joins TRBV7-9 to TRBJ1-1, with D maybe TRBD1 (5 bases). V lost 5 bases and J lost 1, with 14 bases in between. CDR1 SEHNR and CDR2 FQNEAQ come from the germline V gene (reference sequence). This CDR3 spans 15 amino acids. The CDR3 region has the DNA TGTGCCAGCAGCCACGAGGGACTCCCGAACACTGAAGCTTTCTTT. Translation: CASSHEGLPNTEAFF. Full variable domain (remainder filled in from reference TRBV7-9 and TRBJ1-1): DTGVSQNPRHKITKRGQNVTFRCDPISEHNRLYWYRQTLGQGPEFLTYFQNEAQLEKSRLLSDRFSAERPKGSFSTLEIQRTEQGDSAMYLCASSHEGLPNTEAFFGQGTRLTVV.

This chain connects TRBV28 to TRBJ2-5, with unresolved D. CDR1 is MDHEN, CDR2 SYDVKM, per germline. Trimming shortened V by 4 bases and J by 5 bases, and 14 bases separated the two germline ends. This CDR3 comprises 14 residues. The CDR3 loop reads CASSYLRSGETQYF. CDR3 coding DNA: TGTGCCAGCAGTTATTTGAGGAGTGGGGAGACCCAGTACTTC.

The chain's CDR3 is CASSFRQYRETQYF. In nucleotides, the CDR3 is TGTGCCAGTAGTTTTCGGCAGTACCGGGAGACCCAGTACTTC. The V gene is TRBV19, the J gene TRBJ2-5, with D unresolved. The CDR3 loop spans 14 amino acids. Trimming left V 5 bases short and J 5 bases short, with 15 bases between. From germline, CDR1 is LNHDA and CDR2 SQIVND (reference sequence).

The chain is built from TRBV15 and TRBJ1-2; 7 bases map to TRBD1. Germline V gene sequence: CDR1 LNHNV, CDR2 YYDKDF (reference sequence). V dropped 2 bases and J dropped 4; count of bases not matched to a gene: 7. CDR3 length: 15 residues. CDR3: CATSRSRQGVYGYTF. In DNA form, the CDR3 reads TGTGCCACCAGCAGATCTCGACAGGGTGTCTATGGCTACACCTTC.

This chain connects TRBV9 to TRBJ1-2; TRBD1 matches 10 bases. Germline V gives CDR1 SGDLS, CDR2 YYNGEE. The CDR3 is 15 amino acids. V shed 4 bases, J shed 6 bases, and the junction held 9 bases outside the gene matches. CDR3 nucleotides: TGTGCCAGCAGCATCCTACCGGGGACAGGGGATGGCTACACCTTC. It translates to CASSILPGTGDGYTF.

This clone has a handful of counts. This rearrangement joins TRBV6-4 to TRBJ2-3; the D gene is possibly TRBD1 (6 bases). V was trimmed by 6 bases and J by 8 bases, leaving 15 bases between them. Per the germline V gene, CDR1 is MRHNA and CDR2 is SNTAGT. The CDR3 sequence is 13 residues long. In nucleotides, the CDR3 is TGTGCCAGCAGCCCCAAGCTAGGGGGTACGCAGTATTTT. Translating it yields CASSPKLGGTQYF.

This CDR3 reads CASSVKASGREFTSTDTQYF. CDR3 coding DNA: TGTGCCAGCAGCGTAAAGGCTAGCGGGAGGGAGTTCACTAGCACAGATACGCAGTATTTT. This chain connects TRBV9 to TRBJ2-3; 12 positions agree with TRBD2. This CDR3 region has 20 residues. Germline trimming cut 1 base from V and 0 bases from J; bases unmatched to any gene: 12. Germline V gene lookup returns CDR1 SGDLS and CDR2 YYNGEE.